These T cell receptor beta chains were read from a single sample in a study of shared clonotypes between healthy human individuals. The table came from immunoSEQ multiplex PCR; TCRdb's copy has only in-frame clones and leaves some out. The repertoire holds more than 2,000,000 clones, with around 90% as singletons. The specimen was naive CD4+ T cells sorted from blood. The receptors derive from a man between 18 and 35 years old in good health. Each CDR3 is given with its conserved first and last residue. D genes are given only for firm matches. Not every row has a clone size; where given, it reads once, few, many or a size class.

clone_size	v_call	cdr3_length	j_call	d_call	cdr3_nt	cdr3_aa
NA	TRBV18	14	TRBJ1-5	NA	TGTGCCAGCTCACCACAGGGTGGCAATCAGCCCCAGCATTTT	CASSPQGGNQPQHF
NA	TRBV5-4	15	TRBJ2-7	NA	TGTGCCAGCAGCTTGGTGAACTCAGGGACCTACGAGCAGTACTTC	CASSLVNSGTYEQYF
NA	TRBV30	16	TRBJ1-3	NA	TGTGCCTGGAGTAATGGTATTACCTTCTCTGGAAACACCATATATTTT	CAWSNGITFSGNTIYF
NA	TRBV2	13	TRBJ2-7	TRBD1	TGTGCCAGCAGGACAGGGGGTAGGTACGAGCAGTACTTC	CASRTGGRYEQYF
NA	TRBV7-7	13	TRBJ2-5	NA	TGTGCTAGCAGCTTAGCGCCAACAGAGACCCAGTACTTC	CASSLAPTETQYF
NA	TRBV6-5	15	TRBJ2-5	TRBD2	TGTGCCAGCAGTCGCGGACTAGCGGGTTGGGAGACCCAGTACTTC	CASSRGLAGWETQYF
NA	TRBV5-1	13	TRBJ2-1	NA	TGCGCCAGCAGCTTGGATAGCCACAATGAGCAGTTCTTC	CASSLDSHNEQFF
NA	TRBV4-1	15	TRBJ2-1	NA	TGCGCCAGCAGCCAATTGATAGCGATCTACAATGAGCAGTTCTTC	CASSQLIAIYNEQFF
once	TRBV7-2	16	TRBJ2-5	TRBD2	TGTGCCAGCAGCTTAGGACTAGCGGGAGACCAAGAGACCCAGTACTTC	CASSLGLAGDQETQYF
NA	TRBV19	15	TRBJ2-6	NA	TGTGCCAGTCGGACCAGGGTATCTGGGGCCAACGTCCTGACTTTC	CASRTRVSGANVLTF
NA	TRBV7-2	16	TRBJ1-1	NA	TGTGCCAGCAGCTTACGAAGGGGGGGCTTGAACACTGAAGCTTTCTTT	CASSLRRGGLNTEAFF
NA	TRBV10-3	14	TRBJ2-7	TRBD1	TGTGCCATCAGTGATGGACAGGGGGCCCACGAGCAGTACTTC	CAISDGQGAHEQYF
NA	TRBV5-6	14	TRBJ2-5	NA	TGTGCCAGCAGCCCCCCCCGACTAGAAGAGACCCAGTACTTC	CASSPPRLEETQYF
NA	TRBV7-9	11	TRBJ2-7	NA	TGTGCCAGCAGCTTAGGGGTCTCCTGGAACTTC	CASSLGVSWNF
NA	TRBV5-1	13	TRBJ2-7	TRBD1	TGCGCCAGCAGCCCCGGGACAGGGTTTGATCAGTACTTC	CASSPGTGFDQYF
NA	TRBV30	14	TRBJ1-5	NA	TGTGCCTGGAGTGGGGCAGGGACCAACCAGCCCCAGCATTTT	CAWSGAGTNQPQHF
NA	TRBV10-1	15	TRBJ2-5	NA	TGCGCCAGCAGTGAGGGGCAGGGAATGGAAGAGACCCAGTACTTC	CASSEGQGMEETQYF
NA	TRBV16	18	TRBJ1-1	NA	TGTGCCAGCAGCCAATTCCGGGGGTTGGGGAGCGGAAGCACTGAAGCTTTCTTT	CASSQFRGLGSGSTEAFF
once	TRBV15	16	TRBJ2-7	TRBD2	TGTGCCACCAGCAGGGATACTAGCGGGAGATTCTACGAGCAGTACTTC	CATSRDTSGRFYEQYF
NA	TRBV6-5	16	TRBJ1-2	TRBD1	TGTGCCAGCAGTTACTCTCGGACAGGGGGCTACTATGGCTACACCTTC	CASSYSRTGGYYGYTF
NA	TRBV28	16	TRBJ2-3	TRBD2	TGTGCCAGCAGTAGTATAGCGGGGGGGAAAACAGATACGCAGTATTTT	CASSSIAGGKTDTQYF
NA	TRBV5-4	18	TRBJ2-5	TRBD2	TGTGCCAGCAGCCCCGGGGTAGCGGGGGCCAAGTACCAAGAGACCCAGTACTTC	CASSPGVAGAKYQETQYF
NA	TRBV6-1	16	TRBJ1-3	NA	TGTGCCAGCAGTGAAGCGAGCAAACTTTCTGGAAACACCATATATTTT	CASSEASKLSGNTIYF
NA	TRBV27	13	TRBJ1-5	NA	TGTGCCAGCAGTTTACGTGTGTTTCAGCCCCAGCATTTT	CASSLRVFQPQHF
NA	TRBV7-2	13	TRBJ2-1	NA	TGTGCCAGCAACCCTTACCCCCCGGCAGAGCAGTTCTTC	CASNPYPPAEQFF
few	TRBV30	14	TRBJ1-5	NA	TGTGCCTGGAGTATGACAAGGAGCAATCAGCCCCAGCATTTT	CAWSMTRSNQPQHF
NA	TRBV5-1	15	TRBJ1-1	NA	TGCGCCAGCAGCTTGAGTCCTGGATTTAACACTGAAGCTTTCTTT	CASSLSPGFNTEAFF
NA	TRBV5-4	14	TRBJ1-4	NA	TGTGCCAGCAGCTCCGTAGCAACTAATGAAAAACTGTTTTTT	CASSSVATNEKLFF
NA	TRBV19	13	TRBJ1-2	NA	TGTGCCAGTAGGGGAACAGGGCCCTATGGCTACACCTTC	CASRGTGPYGYTF
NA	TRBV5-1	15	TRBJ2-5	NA	TGCGCCAGCAGCTTGGAGGGGAATGGGAAAGAGACCCAGTACTTC	CASSLEGNGKETQYF
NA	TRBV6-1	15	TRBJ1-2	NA	TGTGCCAGCTCGCGCAGGGGACTCGCTAACTATGGCTACACCTTC	CASSRRGLANYGYTF
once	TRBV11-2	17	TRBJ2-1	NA	TGTGCCAGCAGCCCTGGCGTTTGGGACACCACTTCCAATGAGCAGTTCTTC	CASSPGVWDTTSNEQFF
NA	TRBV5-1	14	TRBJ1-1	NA	TGCGCCAGCAGCCCGGACAGAACGAACACTGAAGCTTTCTTT	CASSPDRTNTEAFF
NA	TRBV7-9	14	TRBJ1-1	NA	TGTGCCAGCAGTCTCGGGGTAATGAACACTGAAGCTTTCTTT	CASSLGVMNTEAFF
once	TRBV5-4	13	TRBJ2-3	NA	TGTGCCAGCAGCTACAGGGGCACAGATACGCAGTATTTT	CASSYRGTDTQYF
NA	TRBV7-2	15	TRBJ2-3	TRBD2	TGTGCCAGCAGCTGGACTAGCGGGGACACAGATACGCAGTATTTT	CASSWTSGDTDTQYF
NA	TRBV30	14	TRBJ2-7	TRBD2	TGTGCCTGGAGTGTAGGCGGGAGCTCCTACGAGCAGTACTTC	CAWSVGGSSYEQYF
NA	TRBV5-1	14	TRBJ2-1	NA	TGCGCCAGCAGCTTGGACAGGGTCGCCAATGAGCAGTTCTTC	CASSLDRVANEQFF
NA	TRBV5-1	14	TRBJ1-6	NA	TGCGCCAGCAGCTTGGAAGGACATACATCACCCCTCCACTTT	CASSLEGHTSPLHF
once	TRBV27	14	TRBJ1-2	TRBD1	TGTGCCAGCAGCCGACAGGGCTCTAACTATGGCTACACCTTC	CASSRQGSNYGYTF
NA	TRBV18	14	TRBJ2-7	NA	TGTGCCAGCTCACCAGCTCGTGGAGTCTACGAGCAGTACTTC	CASSPARGVYEQYF
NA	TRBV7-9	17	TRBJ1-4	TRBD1	TGTGCCAGCAGCGCCGGGACAGGTGAAGGAGCGAATGAAAAACTGTTTTTT	CASSAGTGEGANEKLFF
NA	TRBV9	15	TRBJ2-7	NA	TGTGCCAGCAGCGTAGATGGGGACACCTCCTACGAGCAGTACTTC	CASSVDGDTSYEQYF
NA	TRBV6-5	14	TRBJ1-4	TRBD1	TGTGCCAGCGGGGGGACAGGGGAAGGTGAAAAACTGTTTTTT	CASGGTGEGEKLFF
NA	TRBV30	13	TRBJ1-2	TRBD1	TGTGCCTGGAGACAGGGGGCGCTCAGTGGCTACACCTTC	CAWRQGALSGYTF
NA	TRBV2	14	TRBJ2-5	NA	TGTGCCAGCAGTGAGGGCCTTCGGAGGGAGACCCAGTACTTC	CASSEGLRRETQYF
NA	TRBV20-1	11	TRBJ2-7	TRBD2	TGCAGTGCTAATGAGGAGGTAGCGGGGGTTTTC	CSANEEVAGVF
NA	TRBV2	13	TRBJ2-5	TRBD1	TGTGCCAGCAGTGGGGACAGAGAAGAGACCCAGTACTTC	CASSGDREETQYF
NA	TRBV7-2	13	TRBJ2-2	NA	TGTGCCAGCAGATTGGACACTCTCGGGGAGCTGTTTTTT	CASRLDTLGELFF
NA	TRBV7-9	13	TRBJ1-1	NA	TGTGCCAGCAGCTTAGATGGGGGGACTGAAGCTTTCTTT	CASSLDGGTEAFF
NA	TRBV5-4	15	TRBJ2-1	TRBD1	TGTGCCAGCAGCTTGTCCGGGACAGGGTACAATGAGCAGTTCTTC	CASSLSGTGYNEQFF
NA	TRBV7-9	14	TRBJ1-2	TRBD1	TGTGCCAGCAGCTTAGCCGGGACAGGGGGATTTGTACCCTTC	CASSLAGTGGFVPF
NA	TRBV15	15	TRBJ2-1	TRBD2	TGTGCCACCAGCAGAGGACTAGCGGGAGGGAATGAGCAGTTCTTC	CATSRGLAGGNEQFF
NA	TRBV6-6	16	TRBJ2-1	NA	TGTGCCAGCAATCAACGGGGGGCTATCGGCCGCGATGAGCAGTTCTTC	CASNQRGAIGRDEQFF
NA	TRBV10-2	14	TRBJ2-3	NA	TGCGCCAGCAGGGGCTCGTGGGAGACAGATACGCAGTATTTT	CASRGSWETDTQYF